This T cell receptor beta chain was observed in a study of a mutant IDH1 vaccine in newly diagnosed glioma. Study information: Patients had received radiotherapy, temozolomide, or both previously, most receiving both.

The J segment lost 3 bases and the V segment lost 5 bases, leaving 17 bases of the junction unmatched. Germline loops: CDR1 SEHNR, CDR2 FQNEAQ (reference sequence). The CDR3 is 18 amino acids. This table comes from immunoSEQ multiplex PCR, and its TCRdb copy is limited to in-frame clones, with some not included. Of 25,000 to 30,000 clones detected, 79% appear once; the ten largest clones hold approximately 7%. As for time point: week 5, during vaccination. The content of each vaccine dose was 300 ug of mutant IDH1 20-mer peptide, and topical imiquimod accompanied it. Study observations and caveats: There seemed to be no relation between pseudoprogression and changes in top peripheral T cell clonotypes.

On this clone: Its antigen remains unknown.

The specimen comprised PBMCs, sampled from a glioma patient whose treatment included an IDH1 peptide vaccine. This TCR was recovered from a middle-aged man with glioma. Some clones in this sample may be carry-over from other donors' samples. The genes are TRBV7-9 and TRBJ2-7; 9 bases fit TRBD1. This CDR3 reads CASSTGNLGTGNGYEQYF. In DNA form, the CDR3 reads TGTGCCAGCAGCACAGGGAACCTTGGGACAGGGAACGGCTACGAGCAGTACTTC.